The 19 T cell receptor beta chains below all came from one sample that was sequenced in a study of PD-1 blockade in classical Hodgkin lymphoma. Relapses following autologous stem cell transplantation were seen in all patients, with brentuximab vedotin exposure varying. Clones were sequenced by immunoSEQ multiplex PCR, and TCRdb holds only the in-frame ones, with some missing. The table lists 49,000 or so clones, around three quarters of them singletons, with over 20% in the top ten. Source: peripheral blood mononuclear cells (PBMCs), taken before the second cycle of nivolumab. Every receptor here comes from a human donor with classical Hodgkin lymphoma.

The J gene is TRBJ1-4, the V gene TRBV5-6; 10 bases are shared with TRBD1. CDR1 SGHDT and CDR2 YYEEEE come from the germline V gene. The CDR3 is 15 amino acids. The V segment lost 4 bases and the J segment 6 bases; nucleotides outside the gene matches: 6. The CDR3 sequence is CASSAKTGGDEKLFF. CDR3 in DNA: TGTGCCAGCAGCGCCAAGACAGGGGGCGATGAAAAACTGTTTTTT.

Remarks on this clone: One junction end disagrees with the germline gene, perhaps due to a read error. The identical CDR3 is also encoded by other nucleotide sequences in the sample. This sequence joins TRBV29-1 and TRBJ1-4, with D perhaps TRBD1 (6 bases). CDR1 is SQVTM, CDR2 ANQGSEA, per germline. CDR3 length equals 17 residues. CDR3 in DNA: TGCAGTGTTGAATGGGGAATAAACAGGGAGGGCTGGGAAAAACTGTTTTTT. Translation gives CSVEWGINREGWEKLFF. Based on the CDR3 plus reference TRBV29-1 and TRBJ1-4, the full variable domain is SAVISQKPSRDICQRGTSLTIQCQVDSQVTMMFWYRQQPGQSLTLIATANQGSEATYESGFVIDKFPISRPNLTFSTLTVSNMSPEDSSIYLCSVEWGINREGWEKLFFGSGTQLSVL.

The J gene is TRBJ2-1, the V gene TRBV6-5; D uncertain. Trimming stripped 6 bases from V and 4 bases from J, with 10 bases between. In germline, CDR1 is MNHEY, CDR2 SVGAGI. CDR3 length equals 13 residues. The CDR3 region has the DNA TGTGCCAGCAGAGAGAGCTCTTACAATGAGCAGTTCTTC. This translates into CASRESSYNEQFF.

As DNA, the CDR3 is TGTGCCAGTAGGGGACGGGACAGGGACGGCTACACCTTC. Protein sequence: CASRGRDRDGYTF. The genes are TRBV19 and TRBJ1-2; 9 nucleotides align to TRBD1. V trimming: 6 bases; J trimming: 8 bases; junction bases outside the gene matches: 7. This CDR3 is 13 amino acids long. Germline lookup yields CDR1 LNHDA and CDR2 SQIVND (reference sequence).

This clone came up once. Other nucleotide sequences in the sample specify the same CDR3. The V gene is TRBV6-5, the J gene TRBJ1-2; D possibly corresponds to TRBD1 (6 bases). Germline CDR1 is MNHEY and CDR2 is SVGAGI. V lost 6 bases and J 4 bases, leaving 12 bases between the germline ends. There are 13 residues in the CDR3. The CDR3 coding sequence is TGTGCCAGCAGGATGGGACAACTCTATGGCTACACCTTC. Protein product: CASRMGQLYGYTF.

V and J are TRBV5-4 and TRBJ1-5; D unresolved. V was cut by 5 bases and J by 3 bases, with 15 bases left in between. Germline CDR1 and CDR2: SGHNT and YYREEE (reference sequence). The CDR3 is made up of 15 amino acids. CDR3 protein: CASSREPQSNQPQHF. CDR3 in DNA: TGTGCCAGCAGTCGCGAACCCCAGTCCAATCAGCCCCAGCATTTT.

The V gene is TRBV21-1, the J gene TRBJ2-2; TRBD2, as called in the table, went unchecked against the DNA. TRBV21-1 counts as a pseudogene. The CDR3 contains 20 residues. CDR3 loop: CASSKGGTSGREGNTGELFF. Here the CDR3 DNA reads TGTGCCAGCAGCAAAGGAGGCACTAGCGGGAGGGAGGGTAACACCGGGGAGCTGTTTTTT.

The rearrangement joins TRBV6-1 to TRBJ2-7, with 8 bases identical to TRBD1. Germline trimming cut 5 bases from V and 3 bases from J; bases unmatched to any gene: 9. The CDR3 contains 15 residues. Germline V lookup: CDR1 MNHNS, CDR2 SASEGT. The CDR3 reads CASSRTGKWGYEQYF. CDR3 in DNA: TGTGCCAGCAGTAGGACAGGGAAGTGGGGCTACGAGCAGTACTTC.

The chain joins TRBV12-2 to TRBJ1-4; no DNA check was done on the table's D call, TRBD1. TRBV12-2 constitutes a pseudogene. The CDR3 totals 19 residues. The CDR3 here is CASLPMAGTGLSPQKKLFF. In nucleotides, the CDR3 is TGTGCAAGTCTCCCCATGGCCGGGACAGGATTATCTCCCCAGAAGAAACTGTTTTTT.

The chain couples TRBV25-1 to TRBJ1-4; 8 nucleotides align to TRBD1. J was trimmed by 8 bases and V by 3 bases; bases with no gene match: 5. The CDR3 totals 14 residues. The germline V gene has CDR1 MGHDK and CDR2 SYGVNS. Here the CDR3 reads CASSDDRGLEKLFF. CDR3 DNA: TGTGCCAGCAGTGATGACAGGGGACTCGAAAAACTGTTTTTT.

This sequence joins TRBV11-3 and TRBJ2-7, with 9 bases lining up with TRBD2. The trim removed 1 base at V and 1 base at J, leaving 8 bases unmatched. The CDR3 covers 17 residues. CDR1 is SGHNT, CDR2 YENEEA, per germline. The CDR3 DNA reads as TGTGCCAGCAGCTTAGGTCTCAGGCGGGAGGGTTCCTACGAGCAGTACTTC. Translating gives CASSLGLRREGSYEQYF.

Judged by abundance, this clone is medium-sized. Other DNA sequences in the sample encode the same CDR3. The chain links TRBV19 to TRBJ2-7; D gene ambiguous. Trimming took 5 bases from V and 5 from J, leaving 10 bases between them. The germline CDR1 and CDR2 sequences are LNHDA and SQIVND (reference sequence). This CDR3 spans 12 amino acids. CDR3 region: CASSWGRDEQYF. For the CDR3, the DNA is TGTGCCAGTAGTTGGGGTCGGGACGAGCAGTACTTC.

The chain joins TRBV2 to TRBJ2-1, with 7 bases matching TRBD1. J lost 7 bases, V lost 5 bases, and 5 bases had no gene match. The CDR3 is 13 amino acids. Germline loops: CDR1 SNHLY, CDR2 FYNNEI. CDR3 region: CASSTGDTNEQFF. CDR3 nucleotide sequence: TGTGCCAGCAGTACAGGGGATACGAATGAGCAGTTCTTC.

The V gene is TRBV11-3, the J gene TRBJ2-7; the D gene is possibly TRBD1 (5 bases). Trimming pared 5 bases from V and 4 bases from J, leaving 9 bases between. Germline V lookup: CDR1 SGHNT, CDR2 YENEEA. This CDR3 is 12 amino acids long. The CDR3 nucleotides are TGTGCCAGCAGCCAGGGCCCATACGAGCAGTACTTC. This sequence encodes CASSQGPYEQYF.

J is TRBJ2-7 and V is TRBV5-1; no clear D gene. The CDR3 consists of 13 residues. Between the trimmed V and J ends, which lost 4 bases and 6 bases, there was a span of 14 bases. The germline gives CDR1 SGHRS, CDR2 YFSETQ. The CDR3 is CASSAQKPGEQYF. In DNA form, the CDR3 reads TGCGCCAGCAGCGCACAGAAGCCGGGCGAGCAGTACTTC.

This clone was counted between two and nine times. This chain links TRBV4-1 with TRBJ1-1; D unclear. The CDR3 length is 16 residues. Germline V gene sequence: CDR1 MGHRA, CDR2 YSYEKL. Trimming took 0 bases from V and 0 from J, leaving 11 bases between them. Here the CDR3 DNA reads TGCGCCAGCAGCCAAGATCTCCCTTTCATGAACACTGAAGCTTTCTTT. It specifies CASSQDLPFMNTEAFF.

In its sample, this clone was seen a few times. V usage is TRBV2 and J usage is TRBJ1-5, with 8 bases lining up with TRBD1. J was trimmed by 11 bases and V by 8 bases; bases with no gene match: 8. Germline-derived CDR1 and CDR2 are SNHLY and FYNNEI. This CDR3 region has 12 residues. The CDR3 loop reads CASGTGPGSQHF. For the CDR3, the DNA is TGTGCCAGCGGGACAGGACCTGGGTCCCAGCATTTT.

V usage is TRBV14 and J usage is TRBJ2-6; D is perhaps TRBD1 (5 bases). The V and J ends lost 4 bases and 4 bases respectively, with 14 bases between them. The germline CDR1 and CDR2 sequences are SGHDN and FVKESK. The CDR3 loop spans 16 amino acids. The CDR3 loop is CASSPYRQSGANVLTF. The DNA for the CDR3 is TGTGCCAGCAGCCCCTACCGACAGTCAGGGGCCAACGTCCTGACTTTC. The complete variable domain, with remaining parts taken from reference TRBV14 and TRBJ2-6, reads EAGVTQFPSHSVIEKGQTVTLRCDPISGHDNLYWYRRVMGKEIKFLLHFVKESKQDESGMPNNRFLAERTGGTYSTLKVQPAELEDSGVYFCASSPYRQSGANVLTFGAGSRLTVL.

The chain has TRBV14 and TRBJ2-1; D remains unclear. This CDR3 is 12 amino acids long. Germline CDR1 reads SGHDN; CDR2 reads FVKESK. V lost 0 bases and J 9 bases, leaving 6 bases between the germline ends. The CDR3 reads CASSQDPGEQFF. DNA of the CDR3: TGTGCCAGCAGCCAAGATCCGGGTGAGCAGTTCTTC.